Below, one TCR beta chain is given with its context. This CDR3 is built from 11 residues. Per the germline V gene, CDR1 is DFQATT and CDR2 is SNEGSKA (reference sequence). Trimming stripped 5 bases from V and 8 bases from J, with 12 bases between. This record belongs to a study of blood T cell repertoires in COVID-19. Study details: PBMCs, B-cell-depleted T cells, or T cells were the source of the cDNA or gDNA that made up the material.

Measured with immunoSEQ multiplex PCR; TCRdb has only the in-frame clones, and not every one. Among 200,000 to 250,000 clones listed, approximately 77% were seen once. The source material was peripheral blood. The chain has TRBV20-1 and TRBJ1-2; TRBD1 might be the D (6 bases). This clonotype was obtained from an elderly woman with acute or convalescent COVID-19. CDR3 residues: CSAGGAGGYTF. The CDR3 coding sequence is TGCAGTGCTGGGGGGGCAGGAGGCTACACCTTC.